What follows describes a single T cell receptor (beta chain). Other DNA sequences within the sample encode an identical CDR3. The data originate from a study of blood T cell repertoires in COVID-19. TCRdb's copy holds only in-frame clones and misses some; the assay was immunoSEQ multiplex PCR. The sample yields about 300,000 clones, about 91% seen once. Germline CDR1 LNHDA, CDR2 SQIVND (reference sequence). V shed 5 bases, J shed 0 bases, and the junction held 7 bases outside the gene matches. The CDR3 loop spans 15 amino acids. This receptor was identified in a woman in her 30s with COVID-19, enrolled during active disease. V and J are TRBV19 and TRBJ2-7; TRBD1 aligns across 7 bases. The sample comprised peripheral blood. The CDR3: CASSLGQAFSYEQYF. The DNA of the CDR3 is TGTGCCAGTAGTCTAGGACAGGCTTTCTCCTACGAGCAGTACTTC.